The present TCR beta chain was sequenced within a study of shared clonotypes between healthy human individuals. Turning to the study itself: Two women and a few men aged 18 to 49 served as donors.

The V and J ends lost 4 bases and 2 bases respectively, with 6 bases between them. Germline-derived CDR1 and CDR2 are ENHRY and SYGVKD. CDR3 size: 12 residues. Turning to this clone: Its antigen remains unknown.

Study observations and caveats: Investigators expected sequencing depth to affect clonotype sharing among donors.

At a deep level, the assay was run. Libraries were prepared by immunoSEQ multiplex PCR; TCRdb keeps only in-frame clonotypes and omits some of them. The sample gives over 850,000 clones, about 84% of which show up once; more than 0.45% is in the top ten. Negatively enriched CD4+ T cells were divided by CD45RA into naive and memory. The chain recombines TRBV10-3 with TRBJ2-7; D unclear. Sequenced material: memory CD4+ T cells from PBMCs. Subset reported: CD45RA-negative fraction. The source is a man between 18 and 29 years old in good health. Some clones in this sample may be carry-over from other donors' samples. The CDR3 region has the DNA TGTGCCATCAGTGCCGTCGCCTACGAGCAGTACTTC. This gives the protein CAISAVAYEQYF.